Below are 24 T cell receptor beta chains sequenced from a single sample in a study of CD4 T cells in relation to SARS-CoV-2 and coronaviruses. Before the COVID-19 pandemic, during about 2010-2018, CD4+ T cells were taken from unexposed donors. Isolation of CD4+ T cells took place after around 11 days in culture. The data were produced by immunoSEQ multiplex PCR, yet TCRdb's version contains in-frame clones alone and is incomplete. The sample shows 15,000 or so clones, approximately 80% of them seen only once. Their antigen targets remain unknown. Sample: CD4+ T cells from PBMCs, cultured in vitro. These receptors all come from a human donor in good health.

This chain uses TRBV29-1 with TRBJ2-5; TRBD1 agrees at 7 bases. V lost 4 bases to trimming and J lost 1 base; unmatched junction nucleotides: 3. CDR3 length: 13 amino acids. The germline gives CDR1 SQVTM, CDR2 ANQGSEA. The CDR3 sequence is CSVARQGQETQYF. CDR3 nucleotide sequence: TGCAGCGTTGCCAGACAGGGCCAAGAGACCCAGTACTTC. Looking up the rest from reference TRBV29-1 and TRBJ2-5 gives the full variable domain: SAVISQKPSRDICQRGTSLTIQCQVDSQVTMMFWYRQQPGQSLTLIATANQGSEATYESGFVIDKFPISRPNLTFSTLTVSNMSPEDSSIYLCSVARQGQETQYFGPGTRLLVL.

The genes are TRBV11-3 and TRBJ2-7; 8 bases line up with TRBD1. The CDR3 is made up of 13 amino acids. Germline CDR1 and CDR2: SGHNT and YENEEA. V shed 5 bases and J 3 bases; nucleotides not matched to a gene: 3. DNA of the CDR3: TGTGCCAGCAGCAAGGGACAGGACTACGAGCAGTACTTC. This encodes CASSKGQDYEQYF.

The gene calls are TRBV2 and TRBJ1-2, with no clear D. The germline V and J ends were trimmed by 4 bases and 4 bases, with 13 bases remaining between them. This CDR3 is 14 amino acids long. Germline V gene lookup returns CDR1 SNHLY and CDR2 FYNNEI. The CDR3 bases are TGTGCCAGCAGTGGGCTGCAGAAGCTCTATGGCTACACCTTC. Protein: CASSGLQKLYGYTF.

V gene TRBV4-3 combines with J gene TRBJ2-3, with unresolved D. The germline V gene has CDR1 LGHNA and CDR2 YSLEER. The CDR3 length is 15 residues. Trimming took 1 base from V and 5 from J, leaving 13 bases between them. The CDR3 DNA sequence: TGCGCCAGCAGCCAAGGACCCAATGGAAAAGATACGCAGTATTTT. Encoded protein: CASSQGPNGKDTQYF.

V is TRBV29-1 and J is TRBJ2-6; D is ambiguous. CDR1 SQVTM and CDR2 ANQGSEA come from the germline V gene. CDR3 length equals 13 residues. The germline V and J ends were trimmed by 6 bases and 0 bases, with 6 bases remaining between them. CDR3 amino acids: CSVQVSGANVLTF. The CDR3 nucleotides are TGCAGCGTCCAGGTCTCTGGGGCCAACGTCCTGACTTTC.

J is TRBJ1-2 and V is TRBV6-5; no definite D call. Germline V gene sequence: CDR1 MNHEY, CDR2 SVGAGI. The CDR3 covers 14 residues. Trimming pared 0 bases from V and 4 bases from J, leaving 9 bases between. The CDR3 DNA sequence: TGTGCCAGCAGTTACTCAAGCCCGTTCTATGGCTACACCTTC. This encodes CASSYSSPFYGYTF.

This sequence joins TRBV11-2 and TRBJ2-7, with D possibly TRBD2 on 6 matching bases. V lost 1 base and J lost 2, with 9 bases in between. From germline, CDR1 is SGHAT and CDR2 FQNNGV. This CDR3 has 14 residues. The CDR3 DNA reads TGTGCCAGCAGCTTAGGACTAGTTACCTACGAGCAGTACTTC. It specifies CASSLGLVTYEQYF.

This sequence joins TRBV7-9 and TRBJ1-2; D gene unclear. Per the germline V gene, CDR1 is SEHNR and CDR2 is FQNEAQ (reference sequence). This CDR3 has 12 amino acids. V lost 5 bases to trimming and J lost 3 bases, with 7 bases between them. This CDR3 reads CASSPGDYGYTF. Here the CDR3 DNA reads TGTGCCAGCAGCCCCGGGGACTATGGCTACACCTTC.

The J gene is TRBJ2-1, the V gene TRBV2; 11 positions agree with TRBD2. This CDR3 has 15 residues. Per germline, CDR1 SNHLY and CDR2 FYNNEI. V shed 8 bases, J shed 6 bases, and the junction held 9 bases outside the gene matches. The CDR3, as DNA: TGTGCCAGCGTCCAACTAGCGGGAGTACCCAATGAGCAGTTCTTC. This gives the protein CASVQLAGVPNEQFF. Filled out from reference TRBV2 and TRBJ2-1, the complete variable domain reads EPEVTQTPSHQVTQMGQEVILRCVPISNHLYFYWYRQILGQKVEFLVSFYNNEISEKSEIFDDQFSVERPDGSNFTLKIRSTKLEDSAMYFCASVQLAGVPNEQFFGPGTRLTVL.

The genes are TRBV18 and TRBJ1-4; D might be TRBD1 (5 bases). This CDR3 contains 14 residues. Germline assignment: CDR1 KGHSH and CDR2 LQKENI. V was cut by 0 bases and J by 4 bases, with 6 bases left in between. This CDR3 reads CASSPPGGNEKLFF. The CDR3 DNA is TGTGCCAGCTCACCACCGGGGGGTAATGAAAAACTGTTTTTT. Complete variable domain (other parts from reference TRBV18 and TRBJ1-4): NAGVMQNPRHLVRRRGQEARLRCSPMKGHSHVYWYRQLPEEGLKFMVYLQKENIIDESGMPKERFSAEFPKEGPSILRIQQVVRGDSAAYFCASSPPGGNEKLFFGSGTQLSVL.

The chain has TRBV5-4 and TRBJ2-3; 7 bases fit TRBD2. The CDR3 extends over 12 amino acids. Trimming at V came to 3 bases and at J to 13 bases, leaving 8 bases not matched to a gene. Germline CDR1 is SGHNT and CDR2 is YYREEE (reference sequence). CDR3 in amino acids: CASSWPSGEEYF. Here the CDR3 DNA reads TGTGCCAGCAGCTGGCCTAGCGGAGAGGAGTATTTT. The full variable domain, in which reference TRBV5-4 and TRBJ2-3 provide the parts outside the CDR3, is ETGVTQSPTHLIKTRGQQVTLRCSSQSGHNTVSWYQQALGQGPQFIFQYYREEENGRGNFPPRFSGLQFPNYSSELNVNALELDDSALYLCASSWPSGEEYFGPGTRLTVL.

This clone was seen just once. V usage is TRBV20-1 and J usage is TRBJ2-7; TRBD1 aligns across 10 bases. CDR1 and CDR2 (germline): DFQATT, SNEGSKA (reference sequence). After removal of 3 bases from V and 3 bases from J, the junction contained 5 bases not matched to a gene. This CDR3 region has 14 residues. The CDR3 sequence: CSASAGQGYYEQYF. Written as DNA, the CDR3 is TGCAGTGCTAGTGCGGGACAGGGGTACTACGAGCAGTACTTC.

The gene calls are TRBV7-9 and TRBJ1-2; no reliable D call. This CDR3 contains 12 residues. V shed 2 bases and J shed 7 bases, with 8 bases lying between them. Germline V gives CDR1 SEHNR, CDR2 FQNEAQ (reference sequence). The DNA of the CDR3 is TGTGCCAGCAGCTTACGGGGAGGTGGCTACACCTTC. Its translation is CASSLRGGGYTF.

In this sample, this clone turned up a few times. The chain uses TRBV2 and TRBJ1-1; D remains ambiguous. V was clipped by 3 bases and J by 5 bases, with 7 bases between them. The CDR3 totals 12 residues. Germline V CDR1 and CDR2: SNHLY, FYNNEI. The CDR3 loop reads CASSEGVTEAFF. The CDR3 DNA sequence: TGTGCCAGCAGTGAGGGAGTTACTGAAGCTTTCTTT.

CDR3 amino acids: CASSLADRLPYNEQFF. CDR3 DNA: TGTGCCAGCAGCTTAGCGGACAGGCTACCCTACAATGAGCAGTTCTTC. The genes are TRBV7-2 and TRBJ2-1; 7 nucleotides align to TRBD1. This CDR3 comprises 16 residues. The V gene's germline CDR1 is SGHTA and CDR2 FQGNSA. J lost 2 bases, V lost 0 bases, and 4 bases had no gene match.

The V gene is TRBV7-2, the J gene TRBJ2-2; 8 bases agree with TRBD2. Looked up from germline, CDR1 is SGHTA and CDR2 is FQGNSA. Unmatched junction bases numbered 11, after V lost 4 bases and J lost 4 bases. The CDR3 is made up of 17 amino acids. CDR3 coding DNA: TGTGCCAGCAGCTCCATCGGGACTAGTGGTCCCACCGGGGAGCTGTTTTTT. It translates to CASSSIGTSGPTGELFF.

This clone was counted a single time. The chain carries TRBV9 and TRBJ1-1; 7 bases are shared with TRBD1. The CDR3 has 14 amino acids. V was clipped by 3 bases and J by 4 bases; unmatched bases: 6. CDR1 and CDR2 (germline): SGDLS, YYNGEE. CDR3 region: CASSARQGPTEAFF. DNA of the CDR3: TGTGCCAGCAGCGCCCGACAGGGCCCCACTGAAGCTTTCTTT.

The CDR3 region has the DNA TGCGCCAGCAGCTTAGGAGCGAGCGAAGATACGCAGTATTTT. It codes for CASSLGASEDTQYF. V and J are TRBV5-1 and TRBJ2-3; no definite D call. This CDR3 is 14 amino acids long. Germline lookup yields CDR1 SGHRS and CDR2 YFSETQ. Trimming shortened V by 2 bases and J by 5 bases, and 12 bases separated the two germline ends.

The chain employs TRBV20-1 and TRBJ2-3; D is possibly TRBD2 (5 bases). Trimming removed 3 bases at V and 0 bases at J, with 13 bases between. This CDR3 contains 15 residues. CDR1 is DFQATT and CDR2 is SNEGSKA in the germline V gene (reference sequence). DNA of the CDR3: TGCAGTGCTAGTTGGCTAGCTGATAGCACAGATACGCAGTATTTT. This encodes CSASWLADSTDTQYF.

This chain uses TRBV11-2 with TRBJ2-3; TRBD1 aligns across 7 bases. The ends lost 8 bases at V and 2 bases at J; junction bases unmatched: 10. Per the germline V gene, CDR1 is SGHAT and CDR2 is FQNNGV. CDR3 length equals 15 residues. DNA for the CDR3: TGTGCCAGCTACAACACAGGGGCAAACACAGATACGCAGTATTTT. It encodes CASYNTGANTDTQYF.

V usage is TRBV5-1 and J usage is TRBJ2-7; 11 bases fit TRBD1. The V gene end was trimmed by 3 bases and the J gene end by 6 bases; junction bases not matched to a gene: 5. CDR1 and CDR2 (germline): SGHRS, YFSETQ. The CDR3 totals 14 residues. For the CDR3, the DNA is TGCGCCAGCAGCTACGGGACAGGGGGGACCGAGCAGTACTTC. Translated, it gives CASSYGTGGTEQYF.

This clone showed up just once. This rearrangement joins TRBV5-3 to TRBJ2-3; no definite D call. TRBV5-3 is known as an ORF, though its function is uncertain. The ends were cut back, 6 bases at V and 1 base at J, with 12 bases in the middle. The CDR3 runs 14 residues. The CDR3 DNA sequence: TGTGCCAGAAATTGGAGTAGGTGCACAGATACGCAGTATTTT. Encoded protein: CARNWSRCTDTQYF.

This rearrangement joins TRBV11-1 to TRBJ1-1, with D perhaps matching TRBD1 (6 bases). This CDR3 is 14 amino acids long. The ends were cut back, 5 bases at V and 1 base at J, with 11 bases in the middle. CDR1 SGHAT and CDR2 FQDESV come from the germline V gene (reference sequence). The CDR3 here is CASSHREGNTEAFF. Written as DNA, the CDR3 is TGTGCCAGCAGCCACAGGGAAGGGAACACTGAAGCTTTCTTT.

The chain has TRBV19 and TRBJ1-5; no reliable D call. The CDR3 extends over 14 amino acids. The germline gives CDR1 LNHDA, CDR2 SQIVND (reference sequence). V shed 5 bases and J shed 6 bases, with 14 bases lying between them. The CDR3 DNA is TGTGCCAGTAGTCACATAGGGATCGGTCAGCCCCAGCATTTT. Its protein product is CASSHIGIGQPQHF.